These 3 T cell receptor beta chains originate from one sample sequenced in a study of identical twins. One entry per CDR3 protein results from TCRdb running MiXCR on the 5' RACE reads. The sample comprises around 490,000 distinct CDR3 sequences, 14% of which are singletons, and about 0.94% rests with the top ten. These data also formed part of another study, on yellow fever vaccine responses in identical twins.

Sequenced sample: CD4+ T cells sorted from blood. These receptors originate from a woman in her late teens or twenties in good health.

The chain combines TRBV5-6 with TRBJ1-2; 8 bases line up with TRBD1. The CDR3 spans 13 residues. The germline CDR1 and CDR2 sequences are SGHDT and YYEEEE. The V segment lost 2 bases and the J segment 6 bases; nucleotides outside the gene matches: 3. CDR3 protein: CASSFDRGDGYTF. The DNA for the CDR3 is TGTGCCAGCAGCTTTGACAGGGGCGATGGCTACACCTTC.

The table lists this clonotype with a few counts. The V call is TRBV10-3, the J call TRBJ2-1; D is uncertain. Trimming removed 2 bases at V and 3 bases at J, with 11 bases between. CDR3 length equals 15 residues. The germline V gene encodes CDR1 ENHRY and CDR2 SYGVKD. CDR3 DNA: TGTGCCATCAGTGAGCGGCGACCCGACTACAATGAGCAGTTCTTC. Its protein is CAISERRPDYNEQFF.

In this sample, this clonotype turned up a few times. The rearrangement uses TRBV28 and TRBJ2-2; 10 nucleotides match TRBD2. This CDR3 contains 15 residues. Germline CDR1 and CDR2: MDHEN and SYDVKM. J was trimmed by 6 bases and V by 6 bases; bases with no gene match: 7. In DNA form, the CDR3 reads TGTGCCAGCAGAGTAGCGGGGGGCCGAGCCGGGGAGCTGTTTTTT. Translating it yields CASRVAGGRAGELFF.